This TCR beta chain was recorded in a study of shared clonotypes between healthy human individuals. Study-level information: Donors, aged 18 to 49, were a couple of women and a few men. Study outcomes and limitations: The generation probabilities recorded for non-shared clonotypes fell below those of clonotypes shared by all four donors.

Comments on this clone: Its antigen is unknown.

The CDR3 length is 15 residues. The J segment lost 7 bases and the V segment lost 2 bases, leaving 7 bases of the junction unmatched. Germline V CDR1 and CDR2: SEHNR, FQNEAQ (reference sequence). Genomic DNA of every subset was divided equally among multiple immunoSEQ plates. Authors' processing steps: ImmunoSEQ only sent back junction sequences with no quality scores, so filtering was done differently. Libraries were prepared by immunoSEQ multiplex PCR; TCRdb keeps only in-frame clonotypes and omits some of them. V, J and clone size were drawn from that table, and D and trimming were deduced from the DNA. This table holds 500,000 to 550,000 clones, approximately 95% found once.

The chain couples TRBV7-9 to TRBJ2-7, with 11 bases lining up with TRBD2. This clonotype was sampled from a woman in her twenties or thirties in good health. The material sequenced was naive CD4+ T cells sorted from blood. Subset defined: CD45RA+ positively selected. The CDR3 DNA is TGTGCCAGCAGCTTAAACGTAGCGGGAGGGGGGGAGCAGTACTTC. It encodes CASSLNVAGGGEQYF. Full variable domain (outside the CDR3, taken from reference TRBV7-9 and TRBJ2-7): DTGVSQNPRHKITKRGQNVTFRCDPISEHNRLYWYRQTLGQGPEFLTYFQNEAQLEKSRLLSDRFSAERPKGSFSTLEIQRTEQGDSAMYLCASSLNVAGGGEQYFGPGTRLTVT.